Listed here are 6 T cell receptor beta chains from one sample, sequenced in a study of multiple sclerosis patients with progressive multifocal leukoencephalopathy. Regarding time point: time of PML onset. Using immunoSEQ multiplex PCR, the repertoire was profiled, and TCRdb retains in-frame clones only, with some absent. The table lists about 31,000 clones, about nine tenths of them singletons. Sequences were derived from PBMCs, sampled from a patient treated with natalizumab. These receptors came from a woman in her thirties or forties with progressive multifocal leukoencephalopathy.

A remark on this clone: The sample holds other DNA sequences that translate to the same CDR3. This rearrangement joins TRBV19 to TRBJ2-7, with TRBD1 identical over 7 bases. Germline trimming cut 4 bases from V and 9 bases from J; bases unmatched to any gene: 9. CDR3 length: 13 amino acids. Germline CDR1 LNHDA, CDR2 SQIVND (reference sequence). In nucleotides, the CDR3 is TGTGCCAGTAGTAACCCAGGACAGGACGGGCAGTACTTC. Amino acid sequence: CASSNPGQDGQYF.

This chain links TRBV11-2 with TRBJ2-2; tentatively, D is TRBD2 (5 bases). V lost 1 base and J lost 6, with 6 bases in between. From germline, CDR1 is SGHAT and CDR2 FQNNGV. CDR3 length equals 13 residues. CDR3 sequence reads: CASSLGAAGELFF. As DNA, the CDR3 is TGTGCCAGCAGCTTAGGAGCGGCCGGGGAGCTGTTTTTT.

CDR3 sequence reads: CASSQTQGGYTF. CDR3 in DNA: TGTGCCAGCAGCCAGACGCAGGGTGGCTACACCTTC. The V call is TRBV7-9, the J call TRBJ1-2; weak D call: TRBD1 (5 bases). Germline loops: CDR1 SEHNR, CDR2 FQNEAQ (reference sequence). The CDR3 runs 12 residues. Trimming removed 5 bases from V and 7 bases from J, with 11 bases in between.

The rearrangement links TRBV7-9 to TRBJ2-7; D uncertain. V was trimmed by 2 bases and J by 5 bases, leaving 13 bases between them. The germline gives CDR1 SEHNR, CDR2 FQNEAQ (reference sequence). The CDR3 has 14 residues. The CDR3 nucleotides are TGTGCCAGCAGCTTACTTGCCCGGGCTCACGAGCAGTACTTC. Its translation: CASSLLARAHEQYF.

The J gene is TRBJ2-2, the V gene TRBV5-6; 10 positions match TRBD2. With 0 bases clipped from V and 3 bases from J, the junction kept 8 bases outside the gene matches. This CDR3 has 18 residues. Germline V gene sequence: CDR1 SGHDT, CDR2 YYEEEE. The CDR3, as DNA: TGTGCCAGCAGCTTGGTGATTAGCGGGGGGCCATACACCGGGGAGCTGTTTTTT. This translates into CASSLVISGGPYTGELFF.

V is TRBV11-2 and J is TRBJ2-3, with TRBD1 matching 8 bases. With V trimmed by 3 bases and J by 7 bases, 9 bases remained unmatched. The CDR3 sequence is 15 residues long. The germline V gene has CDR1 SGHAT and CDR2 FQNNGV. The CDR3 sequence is CASSFAGGLSNTQYF. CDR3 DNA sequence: TGTGCCAGCAGCTTTGCAGGGGGCTTGTCAAATACGCAGTATTTT.